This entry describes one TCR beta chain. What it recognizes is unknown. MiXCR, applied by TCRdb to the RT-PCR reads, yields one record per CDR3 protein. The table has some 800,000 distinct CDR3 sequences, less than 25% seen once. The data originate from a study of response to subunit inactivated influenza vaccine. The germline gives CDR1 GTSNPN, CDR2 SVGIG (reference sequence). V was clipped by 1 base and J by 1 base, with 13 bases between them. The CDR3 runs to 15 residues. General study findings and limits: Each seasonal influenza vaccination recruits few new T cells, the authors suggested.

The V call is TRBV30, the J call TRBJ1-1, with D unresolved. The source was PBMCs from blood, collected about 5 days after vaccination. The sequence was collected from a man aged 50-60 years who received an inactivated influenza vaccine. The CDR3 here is CAWSAPGAWNTEAFF. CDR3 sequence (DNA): TGTGCCTGGAGTGCCCCGGGAGCATGGAACACTGAAGCTTTCTTT.